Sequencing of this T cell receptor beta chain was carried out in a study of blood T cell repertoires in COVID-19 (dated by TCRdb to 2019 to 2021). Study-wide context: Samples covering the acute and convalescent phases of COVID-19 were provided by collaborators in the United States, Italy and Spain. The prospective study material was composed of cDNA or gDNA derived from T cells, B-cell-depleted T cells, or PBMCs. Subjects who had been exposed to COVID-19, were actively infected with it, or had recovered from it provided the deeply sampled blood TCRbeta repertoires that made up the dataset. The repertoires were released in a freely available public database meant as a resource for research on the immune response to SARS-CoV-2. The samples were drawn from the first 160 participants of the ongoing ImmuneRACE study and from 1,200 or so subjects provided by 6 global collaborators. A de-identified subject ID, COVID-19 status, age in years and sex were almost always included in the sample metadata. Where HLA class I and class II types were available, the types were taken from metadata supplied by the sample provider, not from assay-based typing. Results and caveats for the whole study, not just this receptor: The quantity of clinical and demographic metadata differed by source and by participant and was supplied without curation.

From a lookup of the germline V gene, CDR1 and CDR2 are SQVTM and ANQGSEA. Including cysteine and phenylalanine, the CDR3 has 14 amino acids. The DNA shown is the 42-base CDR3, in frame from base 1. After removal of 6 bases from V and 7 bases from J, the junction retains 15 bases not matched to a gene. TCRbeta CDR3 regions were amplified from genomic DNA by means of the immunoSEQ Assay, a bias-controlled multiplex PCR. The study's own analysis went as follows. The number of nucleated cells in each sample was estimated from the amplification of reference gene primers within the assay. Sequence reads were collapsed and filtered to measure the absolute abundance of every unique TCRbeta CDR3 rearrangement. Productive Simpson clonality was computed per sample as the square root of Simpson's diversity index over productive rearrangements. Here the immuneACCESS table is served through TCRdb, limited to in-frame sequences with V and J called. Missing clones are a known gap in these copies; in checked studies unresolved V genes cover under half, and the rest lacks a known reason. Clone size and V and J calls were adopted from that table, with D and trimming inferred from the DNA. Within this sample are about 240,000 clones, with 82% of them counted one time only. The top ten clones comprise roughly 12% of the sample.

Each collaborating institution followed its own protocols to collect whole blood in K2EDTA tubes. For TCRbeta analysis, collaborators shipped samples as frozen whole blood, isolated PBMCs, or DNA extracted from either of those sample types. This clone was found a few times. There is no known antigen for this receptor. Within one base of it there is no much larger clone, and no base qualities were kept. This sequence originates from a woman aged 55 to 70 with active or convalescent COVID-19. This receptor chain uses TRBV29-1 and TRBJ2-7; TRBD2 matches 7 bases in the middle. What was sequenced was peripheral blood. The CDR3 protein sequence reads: CSVAQTSWEREQYF. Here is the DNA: TGCAGCGTCGCACAGACTAGCTGGGAACGGGAGCAGTACTTC.